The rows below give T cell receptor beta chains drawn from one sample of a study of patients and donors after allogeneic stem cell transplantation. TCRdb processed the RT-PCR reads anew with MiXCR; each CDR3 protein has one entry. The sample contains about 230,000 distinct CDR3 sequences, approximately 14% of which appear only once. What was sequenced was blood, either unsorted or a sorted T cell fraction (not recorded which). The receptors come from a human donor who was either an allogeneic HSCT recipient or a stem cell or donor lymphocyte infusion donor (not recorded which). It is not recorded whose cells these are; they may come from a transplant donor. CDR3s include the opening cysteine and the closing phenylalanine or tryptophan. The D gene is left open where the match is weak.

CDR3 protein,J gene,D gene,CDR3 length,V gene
CASSSLLGARAF,TRBJ2-4,NA,12,TRBV12-3/TRBV12-4
CASSSPGQGLTSNQPQHF,TRBJ1-5,NA,18,TRBV11-1
CASGGIAGGELFF,TRBJ2-2,NA,13,TRBV9
CASSYGGGASGNTIYF,TRBJ1-3,NA,16,TRBV6-5
CASSQGWEVGGELFF,TRBJ2-2,NA,15,TRBV3-1
CASRPTSGENTGELFF,TRBJ2-2,TRBD2,16,TRBV6-1
CASSPKTSGIPSGANVLTF,TRBJ2-6,TRBD2,19,TRBV3-1
CASSSGGWAQETQYF,TRBJ2-5,NA,15,TRBV7-2
CSAGAGGQETQYF,TRBJ2-5,TRBD2,13,TRBV29-1
CASSLDRIAGYTF,TRBJ1-2,NA,13,TRBV11-2
CASSLGIAGGQETQYF,TRBJ2-5,TRBD2,16,TRBV5-1
CAIRSQRGGGDEQYF,TRBJ2-7,TRBD2,15,TRBV10-3
CATSRDLAGDGGYTF,TRBJ1-2,NA,15,TRBV15
CASSSRDRVDYGYTF,TRBJ1-2,TRBD1,15,TRBV5-1
CSGTENTGELFF,TRBJ2-2,NA,12,TRBV20-1